Each of the 28 T cell receptor beta chains below was sequenced from the same sample in a study of cytomegalovirus exposure and HLA in healthy donors (dated by TCRdb to between 2016 and 2019). Libraries were built with the immunoSEQ multiplex PCR assay. For the multiplex PCR, a mixture combining 60 forward primers for TCR Vbeta segments and 13 reverse primers for TCR Jbeta segments was used. TCRdb re-hosts the immuneACCESS table, in-frame sequences only. Its copies lack some clones; in the studies checked, an unresolved V gene accounts for under half of them, and the cause for the rest is not known. The sample yields about 120,000 clones; 50% to 65% were counted once. The ten largest clones add up to roughly 10% of the sample. Sequencing was performed on PBMCs. The receptors shown here come from a woman aged 40 to 49 in good health and CMV-seropositive.

The CDR3 DNA is TGTGCCAGCAGCTATCGAATAGCTTCCCACGAGCAGTACTTC. Translating it yields CASSYRIASHEQYF. The rearrangement uses TRBV5-4 and TRBJ2-5; D not resolved. The J call may be in error: the DNA end matches TRBJ2-7 better. The length of the CDR3 is 14 residues. Germline values: CDR1 SGHNT, CDR2 YYREEE (reference sequence).

This clone was detected a few times. The rearrangement links TRBV27 to TRBJ2-5, with TRBD2 as a possible D gene (5 bases). V gave up 6 bases and J gave up 2 bases, with 10 bases separating them. CDR1 is MNHEY and CDR2 is SMNVEV in the germline V gene (reference sequence). This CDR3 contains 13 residues. This chain's CDR3 is CASREAVQETQYF. The CDR3 region has the DNA TGTGCCAGCAGGGAAGCGGTTCAAGAGACCCAGTACTTC.

J is TRBJ2-1 and V is TRBV4-2; 8 nucleotides align to TRBD2. In germline, CDR1 is LGHNA, CDR2 YNFKEQ. This CDR3 region has 15 residues. Losses at the gene ends were 1 base for V and 4 bases for J; bases not matched to a gene: 3. This CDR3 is CASSQVREAYNEQFF. The CDR3, as DNA: TGTGCCAGCAGCCAAGTGCGGGAGGCTTACAATGAGCAGTTCTTC.

This chain links TRBV2 with TRBJ1-1; D not resolved. Trimming left V 1 base short and J 1 base short, with 22 bases between. From germline, CDR1 is SNHLY and CDR2 FYNNEI. The CDR3 loop spans 19 amino acids. CDR3 amino acids: CASSEDNIGSMGTNTEAFF. CDR3 bases: TGTGCCAGCAGTGAAGACAACATCGGGAGTATGGGCACGAACACTGAAGCTTTCTTT.

This rearrangement joins TRBV5-1 to TRBJ2-1; possible D gene TRBD2, 6 bases. Germline assignment: CDR1 SGHRS and CDR2 YFSETQ. V was cut by 4 bases and J by 10 bases, with 9 bases left in between. The CDR3 totals 11 residues. CDR3 sequence: CASSGAGEQFF. The CDR3 coding sequence is TGCGCCAGCAGCGGGGCGGGAGAGCAGTTCTTC.

A few counts support this clone. V and J are TRBV5-1 and TRBJ1-4; possible D gene TRBD1, 6 bases. Germline CDR1 SGHRS, CDR2 YFSETQ. The V end was cut by 1 base, the J end by 8 bases, with 12 bases between. The CDR3 is 14 amino acids. The CDR3 loop is CASSLPGVEEKLFF. As DNA, the CDR3 is TGCGCCAGCAGCTTGCCAGGGGTAGAAGAAAAACTGTTTTTT.

This clone was seen a few times. As DNA, the CDR3 is TGTGCCAGCAGTGAACTCGGGAGGGGGAGTGGTAGGGAGACCCAGTACTTC. This encodes CASSELGRGSGRETQYF. V is TRBV6-1 and J is TRBJ2-5; TRBD2 agrees at 8 bases. V was clipped by 2 bases and J by 5 bases; unmatched bases: 13. Germline V gene lookup returns CDR1 MNHNS and CDR2 SASEGT. There are 17 residues in the CDR3.

The chain joins TRBV21-1 to TRBJ2-6; TRBD1, as called in the table, went unchecked against the DNA. TRBV21-1 is a known pseudogene. The CDR3 is made up of 16 amino acids. The CDR3 nucleotides read TGTGCCACGGAGGGACAGGGTATCTCGGGGGCCAACGTCCTGACTTTC. Its translation is CATEGQGISGANVLTF.

Details on this clone: Relative to the germline gene, one junction end is altered; a read error may explain this. The sample carries other DNA sequences with the same CDR3. The J gene is TRBJ1-5, the V gene TRBV4-3, with a tentative D call TRBD1 (5 bases). The CDR3 contains 17 residues. Germline V gene data show CDR1 as LGHNA and CDR2 as YSLEER. CDR3 nucleotide sequence: TGCGCCAGCAGCCAAGATTTTACGATGCAGGGCGGTCAGCCTCAGCATTTT. Translated, it gives CASSQDFTMQGGQPQHF.

The chain has TRBV7-2 and TRBJ1-1; no clear D. The CDR3 sequence is 16 residues long. In germline, CDR1 is SGHTA, CDR2 FQGNSA. Trimming stripped 1 base from V and 0 bases from J, with 12 bases between. CDR3 protein: CASSLVMRMLNTEAFF. For the CDR3, the DNA is TGTGCCAGCAGCTTAGTTATGCGGATGCTGAACACTGAAGCTTTCTTT.

This clone was found a few times. This chain joins TRBV4-3 and TRBJ2-5; 7 positions match TRBD1. CDR3 length equals 15 residues. Per the germline V gene, CDR1 is LGHNA and CDR2 is YSLEER. The junction had 8 bases not matched to a gene; V was cut back by 2 bases and J by 5 bases. CDR3 in DNA: TGCGCCAGCAGCCAACTAGGACAGGTGGGCGAGACCCAGTACTTC. Amino acids: CASSQLGQVGETQYF.

This clone has only a few counts. The rearrangement joins TRBV19 to TRBJ2-3; 9 bases are shared with TRBD2. V gave up 10 bases and J gave up 8 bases; unmatched junction bases: 13. The CDR3 extends over 14 amino acids. Germline V gives CDR1 LNHDA, CDR2 SQIVND (reference sequence). CDR3 loop: CATGPWTSEGTQYF. CDR3 DNA sequence: TGTGCCACCGGCCCTTGGACTAGCGAGGGTACGCAGTATTTT. Looking up the rest from reference TRBV19 and TRBJ2-3 gives the full variable domain: DGGITQSPKYLFRKEGQNVTLSCEQNLNHDAMYWYRQDPGQGLRLIYYSQIVNDFQKGDIAEGYSVSREKKESFPLTVTSAQKNPTAFYLCATGPWTSEGTQYFGPGTRLTVL.

The V call is TRBV27, the J call TRBJ2-1, with TRBD1 identical over 11 bases. V dropped 9 bases and J dropped 12; count of bases not matched to a gene: 13. This CDR3 contains 14 residues. CDR1 is MNHEY, CDR2 SMNVEV, per germline (reference sequence). The CDR3 region is CASMGQGVMGWQFF. The DNA of the CDR3 is TGTGCCAGTATGGGACAGGGGGTGATGGGGTGGCAGTTCTTC.

This sequence joins TRBV28 and TRBJ2-1, with D tentatively TRBD2 (6 bases). The germline V gene has CDR1 MDHEN and CDR2 SYDVKM. The V end was cut by 5 bases, the J end by 4 bases, with 6 bases between. The CDR3 extends over 12 amino acids. Written as DNA, the CDR3 is TGTGCCAGCAGTGGGACTTACAATGAGCAGTTCTTC. Its translation: CASSGTYNEQFF.

This sequence joins TRBV5-1 and TRBJ2-2, with unresolved D. V dropped 7 bases and J dropped 7 bases, with 17 bases sitting between them. This CDR3 has 14 residues. From germline, CDR1 is SGHRS and CDR2 YFSETQ. Written as DNA, the CDR3 is TGCGCCAGCCACTTAAGCGAGAAGGTCGGGGAGCTGTTTTTT. It translates to CASHLSEKVGELFF. Full variable domain (rest looked up from reference TRBV5-1 and TRBJ2-2): KAGVTQTPRYLIKTRGQQVTLSCSPISGHRSVSWYQQTPGQGLQFLFEYFSETQRNKGNFPGRFSGRQFSNSRSEMNVSTLELGDSALYLCASHLSEKVGELFFGEGSRLTVL.

This chain uses TRBV13 with TRBJ2-1; D is perhaps TRBD2 (5 bases). CDR3 length: 16 amino acids. The germline CDR1 and CDR2 sequences are PRHDT and FYEKMQ (reference sequence). V dropped 1 base and J dropped 6 bases, with 16 bases sitting between them. The CDR3 reads CASSLVKRGRGNEQFF. DNA of the CDR3: TGTGCCAGCAGCTTAGTAAAGCGAGGGAGAGGCAATGAGCAGTTCTTC.

The V call is TRBV19, the J call TRBJ2-7; TRBD1 agrees at 7 bases. The CDR3 covers 15 residues. From germline, CDR1 is LNHDA and CDR2 SQIVND (reference sequence). V shed 5 bases, J shed 1 base, and the junction held 8 bases outside the gene matches. The CDR3 spells CASSQKGGLSYEQYF. CDR3 sequence (DNA): TGTGCCAGTAGTCAGAAAGGGGGCTTGTCCTACGAGCAGTACTTC.

The chain is built from TRBV2 and TRBJ2-1; D possibly corresponds to TRBD2 (5 bases). Per the germline V gene, CDR1 is SNHLY and CDR2 is FYNNEI. Trimming stripped 3 bases from V and 8 bases from J, with 17 bases between. This CDR3 is 15 amino acids long. The CDR3 sequence is CASSDWAAGVDEQFF. The DNA of the CDR3 is TGTGCCAGCAGTGATTGGGCCGCGGGCGTGGATGAGCAGTTCTTC.

The V and J genes are TRBV9 and TRBJ2-5, with D tentatively TRBD2 (5 bases). CDR3 size: 13 residues. Trimming left V 0 bases short and J 4 bases short, with 7 bases between. Germline values: CDR1 SGDLS, CDR2 YYNGEE. The DNA for the CDR3 is TGTGCCAGCAGCGTAGGACTATTAGAGACCCAGTACTTC. Protein: CASSVGLLETQYF. Together with reference TRBV9 and TRBJ2-5, the CDR3 gives the full variable domain: DSGVTQTPKHLITATGQRVTLRCSPRSGDLSVYWYQQSLDQGLQFLIQYYNGEERAKGNILERFSAQQFPDLHSELNLSSLELGDSALYFCASSVGLLETQYFGPGTRLLVL.

The chain is built from TRBV5-4 and TRBJ1-1, with D perhaps TRBD1 (5 bases). Germline values: CDR1 SGHNT, CDR2 YYREEE (reference sequence). Trimming pared 1 base from V and 0 bases from J, leaving 7 bases between. The CDR3 sequence is 14 residues long. CDR3 DNA: TGTGCCAGCAGCTTGCCGACAGTGAACACTGAAGCTTTCTTT. This translates into CASSLPTVNTEAFF.

Note on this clone: Sequence at one end of the junction differs from germline and may be a read error. V and J are TRBV5-5 and TRBJ2-5; 8 bases align to TRBD1. The germline V gene has CDR1 SGHKS and CDR2 YYEKEE (reference sequence). This CDR3 is 17 amino acids long. In DNA, the CDR3 is TGTGCCGGCAGCTTCCCCACAGGGGGTGGAGGCCAAGAGACCCAGTACTTC. It specifies CAGSFPTGGGGQETQYF.

The rearrangement joins TRBV29-1 to TRBJ2-5; 13 bases are a match to TRBD2. Losses at the gene ends were 7 bases for V and 5 bases for J; bases not matched to a gene: 13. This CDR3 has 16 amino acids. The germline gives CDR1 SQVTM, CDR2 ANQGSEA. The CDR3 nucleotides are TGCAGCGCCGCTACTAGCGGGAGGGCCATGGGGGAGACCCAGTACTTC. It translates to CSAATSGRAMGETQYF.

This chain connects TRBV6-5 to TRBJ1-2; 10 bases are shared with TRBD1. Unmatched junction bases numbered 6, after V lost 4 bases and J lost 1 base. The CDR3 covers 16 residues. Per germline, CDR1 MNHEY and CDR2 SVGAGI. The CDR3 sequence is CASSSPGTGVNYGYTF. The CDR3 DNA sequence: TGTGCCAGCAGTTCCCCCGGGACAGGGGTTAACTATGGCTACACCTTC.

The chain uses TRBV28 and TRBJ2-7, with D maybe TRBD2 (6 bases). Germline loops: CDR1 MDHEN, CDR2 SYDVKM. V was trimmed by 7 bases and J by 2 bases, leaving 15 bases between them. The CDR3 covers 14 residues. The CDR3 DNA reads TGTGCCAGCATTAACGGGGGTTTCCCCTACGAGCAGTACTTC. The encoded protein is CASINGGFPYEQYF.

The chain recombines TRBV7-9 with TRBJ1-6; unclear D gene. V lost 7 bases and J 9 bases, leaving 10 bases between the germline ends. Looked up from germline, CDR1 is SEHNR and CDR2 is FQNEAQ (reference sequence). There are 12 residues in the CDR3. CDR3 amino acids: CASNRDFSPLHF. The CDR3 DNA sequence: TGTGCCAGCAATCGGGATTTTTCACCCCTCCACTTT.

This chain connects TRBV30 to TRBJ1-4; D call uncertain. Germline loops: CDR1 GTSNPN, CDR2 SVGIG (reference sequence). This CDR3 spans 14 amino acids. The V end lost 4 bases, the J end lost 0 bases, and 9 bases lay between the germline ends. The CDR3 loop reads CAWTRDSTNEKLFF. The CDR3 bases are TGTGCCTGGACGAGGGATTCAACTAATGAAAAACTGTTTTTT.

The gene calls are TRBV14 and TRBJ2-1, with a possible D match to TRBD2 (6 bases). Germline loops: CDR1 SGHDN, CDR2 FVKESK. V was trimmed by 4 bases and J by 6 bases, leaving 16 bases between them. The CDR3 consists of 15 residues. CDR3: CASSRRGSLTNEQFF. The CDR3 DNA is TGTGCCAGCAGCCGCCGGGGGTCCCTTACCAATGAGCAGTTCTTC.

The V call is TRBV7-2, the J call TRBJ2-2; 8 nucleotides align to TRBD2. Germline V gene sequence: CDR1 SGHTA, CDR2 FQGNSA. With 2 bases clipped from V and 7 bases from J, the junction kept 6 bases outside the gene matches. This CDR3 comprises 15 residues. The CDR3 reads CASSLPAGVVGELFF. The CDR3 DNA sequence: TGTGCCAGCAGCTTACCAGCGGGAGTTGTCGGGGAGCTGTTTTTT.